This is a list of T cell receptor beta chains from one sample in a study of blood T cells in healthy people across ages. Via MiXCR, TCRdb re-called the 5' RACE reads, giving one row per CDR3 protein. This table holds some 1.4 million distinct CDR3 sequences, around 39% found once. Sequencing used blood. The source is a woman between 18 and 29 years old in good health. The CDR3 runs from the conserved cysteine through the conserved F or W. D genes are given only for firm matches. Clone size is given for some rows only: seen once, a few or many times, or a class if the clone is expanded.

V gene	J gene	D gene	clone size	CDR3 DNA	CDR3 protein
TRBV28	TRBJ1-2	NA	few	TGTGCCAGCAGTGCCCGGGACCGTTATTCCTATGGCTACACCTTC	CASSARDRYSYGYTF
TRBV4-1	TRBJ2-7	TRBD1	NA	TGCGCCAGCAGCCAAGATTATAACAGGGGCGTGCAGTACTTC	CASSQDYNRGVQYF
TRBV4-2	TRBJ2-1	TRBD1	NA	TGTGCCAGCAGCCAAGATGGGACAGGGGTTTACAATGAGCAGTTCTTC	CASSQDGTGVYNEQFF
TRBV10-3	TRBJ1-1	NA	NA	TGTGCCATCAGTAGGAACTCTCCGAACACTGAAGCTTTCTTT	CAISRNSPNTEAFF
TRBV9	TRBJ2-3	NA	NA	TGTGCCAGCAGCGTAGATAGGGGAAATACAGATACGCAGTATTTT	CASSVDRGNTDTQYF
TRBV5-1	TRBJ2-7	TRBD2	NA	TGCGCCAGCGGGGGGGAGAATGAGCAGTACTTC	CASGGENEQYF
TRBV7-8	TRBJ2-2	TRBD2	few	TGTGCCAGCAGCCCACGGACTAGCGGGGGGTATAACACCGGGGAGCTGTTTTTT	CASSPRTSGGYNTGELFF
TRBV6-6	TRBJ1-5	TRBD1	NA	TGTGCCAGCAGTTCCCTGGGACAGGGAACGGCAGTTCAGCCCCAGCATTTT	CASSSLGQGTAVQPQHF
TRBV5-1	TRBJ1-1	TRBD1	NA	TGCGCCAGCAGCTCGACAGGGGGCTCGGACACTGAAGCTTTCTTT	CASSSTGGSDTEAFF
TRBV18	TRBJ1-6	NA	few	TGTGCCAGCTCACCACGGGACACCCTTATCCATTCACCCCTCCACTTT	CASSPRDTLIHSPLHF
TRBV29-1	TRBJ1-3	NA	NA	TGCAGCGTTGAGTGGGGAAACACCATATATTTT	CSVEWGNTIYF
TRBV2	TRBJ2-7	NA	NA	TGTGCCAGCGGGAAACAGGACTACGAGCAGTACTTC	CASGKQDYEQYF